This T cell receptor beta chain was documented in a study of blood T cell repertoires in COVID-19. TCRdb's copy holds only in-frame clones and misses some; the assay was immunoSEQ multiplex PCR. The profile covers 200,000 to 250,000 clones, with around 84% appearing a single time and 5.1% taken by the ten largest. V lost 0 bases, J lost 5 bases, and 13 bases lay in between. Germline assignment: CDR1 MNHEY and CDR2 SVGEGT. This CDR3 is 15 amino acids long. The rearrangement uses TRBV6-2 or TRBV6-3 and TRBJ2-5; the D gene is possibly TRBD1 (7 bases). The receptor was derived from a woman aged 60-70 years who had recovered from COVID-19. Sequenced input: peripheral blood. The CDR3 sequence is CASSYSEGAIETQYF. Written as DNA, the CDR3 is TGTGCCAGCAGTTACTCGGAGGGGGCGATCGAGACCCAGTACTTC.